Sequencing of this TCR beta chain was carried out in a study of vaccination and CD4 T cells after COVID-19. Findings and caveats of the study: Reactive clonotype counts went from median around 20 after infection to a few dozen after vaccination, nonsignificantly.

Once obtained from cultured CD4+ T cells, the DNA was sequenced using the Oncomine TCR Beta short-read assay. TCRdb called the PCR reads again in MiXCR, with one record for every CDR3 protein. The sample consists of tens of thousands of distinct CDR3 sequences, around three quarters of them appearing once. Looked up from germline, CDR1 is MNHEY and CDR2 is SMNVEV (reference sequence). V shed 6 bases and J shed 0 bases, with 12 bases lying between them. The CDR3 has 15 amino acids. Specified treatment: approximately 10-day PBMC culture with coronavirus spike peptide pools or control peptides (ViraFEST assay). As to this clonotype: Its antigen is as yet unknown.

The receptor was derived from a human donor who had recovered from COVID-19. The rearrangement uses TRBV27 and TRBJ2-1; D not resolved. Sequencing was performed on CD4+ T cells from blood, cultured in vitro. The CDR3 DNA sequence: TGTGCCAGCAGGTTTAAGCCCGCCTCCTACAATGAGCAGTTCTTC. This codes for CASRFKPASYNEQFF.